These T cell receptor beta chains were read from a single sample in a study of blood T cell repertoires in COVID-19. Sequenced by immunoSEQ multiplex PCR; TCRdb stores in-frame clones only, minus some. This repertoire shows 400,000 to 500,000 clones, roughly 89% found once; its top ten account for 1.4%. Input material: peripheral blood. Receptors were obtained from a woman aged 25-40 years with active or convalescent COVID-19. CDR3s include the opening cysteine and the closing phenylalanine or tryptophan. The D gene is left open where the match is weak. Clone size is given for some rows only: seen once, a few or many times, or a class if the clone is expanded.

CASSPGIRETQYF,TGTGCCAGCTCCCCGGGGATTAGAGAGACCCAGTACTTC,.,.,TRBV18,TRBJ2-5
CASSLDRGSRGYTF,TGTGCCAGCAGCCTAGACAGGGGATCTCGGGGCTACACCTTC,.,TRBD1,TRBV3-1/TRBV3-2,TRBJ1-2
CASSQEHSYSGANVLTF,TGTGCCAGCAGCCAAGAACACAGCTACTCTGGGGCCAACGTCCTGACTTTC,.,.,TRBV3-1/TRBV3-2,TRBJ2-6
CASSLSGQGGTEAFF,TGTGCCAGCAGTTTATCGGGACAGGGAGGCACTGAAGCTTTCTTT,.,TRBD1,TRBV27,TRBJ1-1
CASSQDYLGGVARPDTQYF,TGTGCCAGCAGCCAAGATTACTTGGGGGGTGTGGCGCGTCCAGATACGCAGTATTTT,.,.,TRBV3-1/TRBV3-2,TRBJ2-3
CASSLGPSGVKETQYF,TGTGCCAGCAGCTTAGGGCCTAGCGGGGTCAAAGAGACCCAGTACTTC,.,TRBD2,TRBV7-8,TRBJ2-5
CSVGTGARSGNTIYF,TGCAGCGTTGGAACAGGGGCACGGTCTGGAAACACCATATATTTT,.,TRBD1,TRBV29-1,TRBJ1-3
CASSRLLAGAYRDEQYF,TGTGCCAGCAGCCGCTTACTAGCGGGAGCGTATCGGGACGAGCAGTACTTC,.,TRBD2,TRBV14,TRBJ2-7
CASSPLAGEHTGELFF,TGTGCCAGCAGCCCCTTAGCGGGAGAACACACCGGGGAGCTGTTTTTT,.,TRBD2,TRBV11-3,TRBJ2-2
CSVGLGTPGEGEAFF,TGCAGCGTTGGACTCGGGACCCCGGGAGAAGGTGAAGCTTTCTTT,.,.,TRBV29-1,TRBJ1-1
CASSEWTKFDEQFF,TGTGCCAGCAGTGAATGGACTAAATTCGATGAGCAGTTCTTC,.,.,TRBV2,TRBJ2-1
CASSLEPGYEQYF,TGTGCCAGCAGCTTAGAGCCAGGGTACGAGCAGTACTTC,.,.,TRBV7-7,TRBJ2-7
CASRSEDIETQYF,TGTGCCAGCAGATCAGAAGATATCGAGACCCAGTACTTC,.,.,TRBV12-3/TRBV12-4,TRBJ2-5
CASSFFREWHEQYF,TGTGCCAGCAGCTTCTTTCGGGAGTGGCACGAGCAGTACTTC,once,.,TRBV7-2,TRBJ2-7
CASSQGGQGANYGYTF,TGTGCCAGCAGCCAAGGGGGACAGGGAGCTAACTATGGCTACACCTTC,.,TRBD1,TRBV3-1/TRBV3-2,TRBJ1-2
CASSQELSGGGYEQYF,TGTGCCAGCAGCCAAGAGTTATCGGGGGGCGGCTACGAGCAGTACTTC,few,.,TRBV4-2,TRBJ2-7
CASSEWGQGDGYTF,TGTGCCAGCAGTGAATGGGGACAGGGTGATGGCTACACCTTC,once,TRBD1,TRBV2,TRBJ1-2
CASSERRDSSYEQYF,TGTGCCAGCAGCGAAAGACGGGACAGTTCCTACGAGCAGTACTTC,once,TRBD1,TRBV11-2,TRBJ2-7
CASYQDSEVGSPLHF,TGTGCCAGCTATCAGGACAGCGAAGTTGGGTCACCCCTCCACTTT,.,.,TRBV2,TRBJ1-6
CASSKFRDRSWNEQFF,TGTGCCAGTAGTAAGTTCAGGGACAGGAGCTGGAATGAGCAGTTCTTC,many,TRBD1,TRBV19,TRBJ2-1
CASSFSTGTPLGNTIYF,TGTGCCAGCAGCTTTAGTACCGGGACACCTCTTGGAAACACCATATATTTT,once,.,TRBV7-9,TRBJ1-3
CASTNGDRESGYTF,TGCGCCAGCACGAACGGGGACAGGGAGTCTGGCTACACCTTC,.,TRBD1,TRBV5-1,TRBJ1-2